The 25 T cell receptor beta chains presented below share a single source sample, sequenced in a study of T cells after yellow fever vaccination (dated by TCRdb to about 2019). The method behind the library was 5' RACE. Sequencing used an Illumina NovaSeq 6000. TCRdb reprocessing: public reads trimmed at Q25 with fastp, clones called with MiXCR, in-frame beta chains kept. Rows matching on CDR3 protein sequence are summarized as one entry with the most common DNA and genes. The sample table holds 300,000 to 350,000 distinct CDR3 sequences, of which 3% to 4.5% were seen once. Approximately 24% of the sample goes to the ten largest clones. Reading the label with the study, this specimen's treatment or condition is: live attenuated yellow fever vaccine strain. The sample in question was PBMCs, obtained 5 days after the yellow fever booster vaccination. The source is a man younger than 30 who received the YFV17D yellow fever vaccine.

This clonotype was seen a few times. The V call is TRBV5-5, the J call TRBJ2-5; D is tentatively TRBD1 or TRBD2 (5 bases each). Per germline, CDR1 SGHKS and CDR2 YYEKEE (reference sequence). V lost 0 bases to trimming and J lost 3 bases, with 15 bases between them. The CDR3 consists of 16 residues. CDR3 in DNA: TGTGCCAGCAGCTTGGCCCGAGGGGTTGTCGAAGAGACCCAGTACTTC. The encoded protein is CASSLARGVVEETQYF.

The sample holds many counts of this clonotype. CDR3 sequence reads: CASSSGQDGHQPQHF. Written as DNA, the CDR3 is TGTGCCAGCAGTTCGGGACAGGATGGCCATCAGCCCCAGCATTTT. This chain joins TRBV27 and TRBJ1-5; 8 bases align to TRBD1. The V gene end was trimmed by 4 bases and the J gene end by 5 bases; junction bases not matched to a gene: 7. Germline CDR1 reads MNHEY; CDR2 reads SMNVEV (reference sequence). The CDR3 totals 15 residues.

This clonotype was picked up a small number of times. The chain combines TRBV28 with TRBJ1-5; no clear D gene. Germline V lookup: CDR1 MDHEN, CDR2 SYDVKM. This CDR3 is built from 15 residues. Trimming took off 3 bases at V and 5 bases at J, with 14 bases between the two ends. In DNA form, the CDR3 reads TGTGCCAGCAGTTTCCTCTGGGCCCCCTATCAGCCCCAGCATTTT. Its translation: CASSFLWAPYQPQHF.

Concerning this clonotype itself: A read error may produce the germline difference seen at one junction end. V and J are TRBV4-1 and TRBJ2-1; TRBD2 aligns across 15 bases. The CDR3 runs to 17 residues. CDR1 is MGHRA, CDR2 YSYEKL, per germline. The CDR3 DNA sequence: TGCGCCAGCAGCCAAGCTGCCGGGACTAGCGGGGGGCCAAAACAGATCTTC. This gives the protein CASSQAAGTSGGPKQIF.

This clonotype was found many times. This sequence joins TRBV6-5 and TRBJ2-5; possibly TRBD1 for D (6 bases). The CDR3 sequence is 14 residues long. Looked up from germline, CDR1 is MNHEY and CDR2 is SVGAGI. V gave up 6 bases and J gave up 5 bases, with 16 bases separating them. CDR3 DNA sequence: TGTGCCAGCAGCGACAGGTCTCGGAGTGAGACCCAGTACTTC. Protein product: CASSDRSRSETQYF.

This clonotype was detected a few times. In DNA, the CDR3 is TGTGCCAGCAGCGATGGACAGGAACCTTTGGCCAATGAGCAGTTCTTC. It translates to CASSDGQEPLANEQFF. This chain uses TRBV7-6 with TRBJ2-1, with TRBD1 identical over 7 bases. CDR3 length equals 16 residues. V lost 5 bases, J lost 6 bases, and 13 bases stayed unmatched. From germline, CDR1 is SGHVS and CDR2 FNYEAQ.

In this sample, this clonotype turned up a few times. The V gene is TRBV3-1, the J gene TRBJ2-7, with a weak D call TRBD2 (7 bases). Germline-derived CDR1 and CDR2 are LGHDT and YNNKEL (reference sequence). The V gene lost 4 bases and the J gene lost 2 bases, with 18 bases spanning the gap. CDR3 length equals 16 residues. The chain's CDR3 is CASSLGGRGIPYEQYV. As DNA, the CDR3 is TGTGCCAGCAGCCTTGGGGGGAGGGGGATCCCCTACGAGCAGTACGTC.

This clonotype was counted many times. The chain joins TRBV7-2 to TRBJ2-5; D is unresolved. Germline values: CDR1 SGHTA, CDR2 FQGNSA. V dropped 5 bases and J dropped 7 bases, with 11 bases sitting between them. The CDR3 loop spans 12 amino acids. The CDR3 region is CASSPKLMTQYF. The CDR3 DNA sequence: TGTGCCAGCAGCCCCAAATTGATGACCCAGTACTTC.

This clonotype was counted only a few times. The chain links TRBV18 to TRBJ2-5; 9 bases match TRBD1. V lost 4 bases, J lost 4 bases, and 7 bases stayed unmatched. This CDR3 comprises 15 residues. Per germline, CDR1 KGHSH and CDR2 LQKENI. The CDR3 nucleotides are TGTGCCAGCTCACAACGGACAGGGGCAGTAGAGACCCAGTACTTC. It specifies CASSQRTGAVETQYF.

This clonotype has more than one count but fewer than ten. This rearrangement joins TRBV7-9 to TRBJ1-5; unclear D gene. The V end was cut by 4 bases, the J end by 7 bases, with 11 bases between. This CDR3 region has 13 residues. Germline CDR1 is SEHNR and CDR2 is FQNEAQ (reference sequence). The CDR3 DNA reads TGTGCCAGCAGCTCCCAGGAACGGCAGCCCCAGCATTTT. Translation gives CASSSQERQPQHF.

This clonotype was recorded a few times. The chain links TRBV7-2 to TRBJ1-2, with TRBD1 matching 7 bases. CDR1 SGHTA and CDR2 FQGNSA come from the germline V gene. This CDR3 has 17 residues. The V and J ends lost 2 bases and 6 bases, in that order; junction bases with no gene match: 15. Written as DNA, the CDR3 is TGTGCCAGCAGCTTACTCCTTCAACAGGGGAGGCTTCATGGCTACACCTTC. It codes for CASSLLLQQGRLHGYTF.

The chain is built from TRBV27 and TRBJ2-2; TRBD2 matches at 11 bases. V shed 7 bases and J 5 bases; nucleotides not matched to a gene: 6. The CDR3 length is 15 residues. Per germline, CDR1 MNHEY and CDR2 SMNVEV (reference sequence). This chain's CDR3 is CASTYGLAGTGELFF. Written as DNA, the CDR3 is TGTGCCAGCACCTACGGACTAGCGGGTACCGGGGAGCTGTTTTTT.

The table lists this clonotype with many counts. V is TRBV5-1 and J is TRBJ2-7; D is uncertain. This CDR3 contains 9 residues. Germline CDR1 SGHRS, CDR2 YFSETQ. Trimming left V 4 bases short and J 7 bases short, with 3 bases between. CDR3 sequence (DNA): TGCGCCAGCAGCAGGGAGCAGTACGTC. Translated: CASSREQYV.

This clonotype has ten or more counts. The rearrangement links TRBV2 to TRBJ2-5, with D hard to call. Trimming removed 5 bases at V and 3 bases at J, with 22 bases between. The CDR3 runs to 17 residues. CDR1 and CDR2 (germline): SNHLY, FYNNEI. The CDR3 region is CASSLTLSAATEETQYF. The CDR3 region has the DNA TGTGCCAGCAGTCTTACCCTGAGCGCGGCTACCGAAGAGACCCAGTACTTC.

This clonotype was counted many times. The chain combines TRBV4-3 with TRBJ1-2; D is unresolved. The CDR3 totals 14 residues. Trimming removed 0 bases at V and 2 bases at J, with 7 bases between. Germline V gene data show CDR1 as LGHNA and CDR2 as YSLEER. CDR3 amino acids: CASSQDRSNYGYTF. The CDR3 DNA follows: TGCGCCAGCAGCCAAGATCGCTCAAACTATGGCTACACCTTC.

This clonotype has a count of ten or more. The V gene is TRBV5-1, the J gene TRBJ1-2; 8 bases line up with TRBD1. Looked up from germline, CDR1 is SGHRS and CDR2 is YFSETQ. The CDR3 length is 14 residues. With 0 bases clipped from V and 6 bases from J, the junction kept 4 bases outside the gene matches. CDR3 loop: CASSLDAGGNGYTF. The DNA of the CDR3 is TGCGCCAGCAGCTTGGACGCAGGGGGCAATGGCTACACCTTC. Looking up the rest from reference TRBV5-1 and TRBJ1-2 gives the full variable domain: KAGVTQTPRYLIKTRGQQVTLSCSPISGHRSVSWYQQTPGQGLQFLFEYFSETQRNKGNFPGRFSGRQFSNSRSEMNVSTLELGDSALYLCASSLDAGGNGYTFGSGTRLTVV.

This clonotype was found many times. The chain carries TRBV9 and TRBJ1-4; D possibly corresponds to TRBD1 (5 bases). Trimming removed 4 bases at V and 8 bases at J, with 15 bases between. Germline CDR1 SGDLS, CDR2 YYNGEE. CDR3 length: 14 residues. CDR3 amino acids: CASSREGSREKLFF. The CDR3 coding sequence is TGTGCCAGCAGCCGGGAGGGGTCGCGGGAAAAACTGTTTTTT.

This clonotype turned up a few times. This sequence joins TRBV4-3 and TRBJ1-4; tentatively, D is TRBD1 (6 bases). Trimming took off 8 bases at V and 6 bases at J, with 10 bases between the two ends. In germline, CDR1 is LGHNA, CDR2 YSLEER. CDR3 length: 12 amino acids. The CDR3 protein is CASGYRDEKLFF. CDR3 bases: TGCGCCAGCGGCTACAGGGATGAAAAACTGTTTTTT.

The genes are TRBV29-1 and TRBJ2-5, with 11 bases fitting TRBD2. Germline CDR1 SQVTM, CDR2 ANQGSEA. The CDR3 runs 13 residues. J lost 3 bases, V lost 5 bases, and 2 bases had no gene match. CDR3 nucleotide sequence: TGCAGCGTTATTAGCGGGGGGGAAGAGACCCAGTACTTC. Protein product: CSVISGGEETQYF.

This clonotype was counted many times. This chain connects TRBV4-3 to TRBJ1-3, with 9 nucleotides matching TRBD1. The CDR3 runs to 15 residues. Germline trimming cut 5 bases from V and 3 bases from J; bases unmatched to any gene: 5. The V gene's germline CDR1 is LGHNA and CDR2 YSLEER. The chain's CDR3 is CASSKGQGNGNTIYF. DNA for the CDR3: TGCGCCAGCAGCAAGGGACAGGGAAATGGAAACACCATATATTTT.

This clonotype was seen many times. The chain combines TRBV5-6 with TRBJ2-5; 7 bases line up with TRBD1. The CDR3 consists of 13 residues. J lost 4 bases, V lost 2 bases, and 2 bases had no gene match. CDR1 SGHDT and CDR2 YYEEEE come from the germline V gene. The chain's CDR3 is CASSFRQGETQYF. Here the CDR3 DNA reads TGTGCCAGCAGCTTTCGACAGGGAGAGACCCAGTACTTC.

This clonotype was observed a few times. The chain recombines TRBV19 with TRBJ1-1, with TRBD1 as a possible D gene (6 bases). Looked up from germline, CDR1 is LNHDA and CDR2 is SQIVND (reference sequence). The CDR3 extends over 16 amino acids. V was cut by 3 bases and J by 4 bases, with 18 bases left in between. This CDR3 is CASSISSETGLTEAFF. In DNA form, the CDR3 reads TGTGCCAGTAGTATCTCCTCGGAGACAGGCCTCACTGAAGCTTTCTTT.

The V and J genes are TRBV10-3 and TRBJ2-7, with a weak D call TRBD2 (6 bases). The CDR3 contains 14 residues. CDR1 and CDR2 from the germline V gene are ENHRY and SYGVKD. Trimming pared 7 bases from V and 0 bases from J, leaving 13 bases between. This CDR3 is CAITSDGSSYEQYF. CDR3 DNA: TGTGCCATCACCTCGGACGGGAGCTCCTACGAGCAGTACTTC.

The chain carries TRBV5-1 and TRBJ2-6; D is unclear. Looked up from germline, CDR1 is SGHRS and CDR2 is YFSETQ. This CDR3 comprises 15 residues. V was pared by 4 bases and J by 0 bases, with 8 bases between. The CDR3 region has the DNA TGCGCCAGCAGCCTCGGTCGCTCTGGGGCCAACGTCCTGACTTTC. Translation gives CASSLGRSGANVLTF.

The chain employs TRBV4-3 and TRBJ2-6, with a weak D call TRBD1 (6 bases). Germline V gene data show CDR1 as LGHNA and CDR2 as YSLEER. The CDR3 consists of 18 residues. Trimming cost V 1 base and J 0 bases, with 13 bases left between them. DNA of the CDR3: TGCGCCAGCAGCCAAGTAATGTTGGGGGCCTCTGGGGCCAACGTCCTGACTTTC. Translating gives CASSQVMLGASGANVLTF.